Below, 10 T cell receptor beta chains from the same sample are listed, as sequenced in a study of beta chain features in type 1 diabetes. Reverse transcribing all isolated RNA meant expressed TCRB transcripts were sequenced. Some clones are missing from TCRdb's copy, which holds only in-frame ones; the method was immunoSEQ multiplex PCR. The data show 450,000 to 550,000 clones, 30% seen once. The specimen was naive CD4+ T cells from blood. These receptors originate from a man aged 18 to 29 in good health.

This chain links TRBV4-1 with TRBJ2-5, with TRBD2 identical over 10 bases. This CDR3 comprises 17 residues. Germline assignment: CDR1 MGHRA and CDR2 YSYEKL. V trimming: 0 bases; J trimming: 2 bases; junction bases outside the gene matches: 6. The CDR3 loop is CASSQEYGLAVQETQYF. The CDR3 DNA reads as TGCGCCAGCAGCCAAGAATATGGACTAGCGGTGCAAGAGACCCAGTACTTC.

This clone was seen more than once but under ten times. The rearrangement uses TRBV9 and TRBJ2-6, with D perhaps TRBD2 (5 bases). Germline values: CDR1 SGDLS, CDR2 YYNGEE. The CDR3 length is 15 residues. Trimming took off 3 bases at V and 0 bases at J, with 7 bases between the two ends. CDR3 DNA sequence: TGTGCCAGCAGCGCCGAGGGCTCTGGGGCCAACGTCCTGACTTTC. Its translation is CASSAEGSGANVLTF.

This clone turned up a few times. V usage is TRBV9 and J usage is TRBJ2-1; no clear D. Trimming pared 4 bases from V and 6 bases from J, leaving 14 bases between. This CDR3 region has 14 residues. The germline V gene has CDR1 SGDLS and CDR2 YYNGEE. The CDR3 DNA reads TGTGCCAGCAGCCCAGAACTCTGGAGCAATGAGCAGTTCTTC. Encoded protein: CASSPELWSNEQFF.

The CDR3 loop is CASSGTAKYEQYF. CDR3 nucleotides: TGTGCCAGCAGTGGGACAGCTAAGTACGAGCAGTACTTC. This chain connects TRBV28 to TRBJ2-7, with 7 bases identical to TRBD1. There are 13 residues in the CDR3. Per the germline V gene, CDR1 is MDHEN and CDR2 is SYDVKM. The V gene end was trimmed by 5 bases and the J gene end by 4 bases; junction bases not matched to a gene: 5.

This rearrangement joins TRBV7-6 to TRBJ1-3; D not certain. The CDR3 runs 14 residues. Deletions cut 5 bases from V and 8 bases from J, with 16 bases between. CDR1 and CDR2 (germline): SGHVS, FNYEAQ. CDR3 sequence reads: CASSAYMGGDTIYF. The CDR3 nucleotides read TGTGCCAGCAGCGCCTACATGGGCGGGGACACCATATATTTT.

The J gene is TRBJ2-7, the V gene TRBV19, with D unclear. Trimming shortened V by 5 bases and J by 7 bases, and 12 bases separated the two germline ends. The CDR3 loop spans 12 amino acids. Germline V gives CDR1 LNHDA, CDR2 SQIVND (reference sequence). The chain's CDR3 is CASSGHPVEQYF. Written as DNA, the CDR3 is TGTGCCAGTAGTGGTCATCCGGTGGAGCAGTACTTC.

J is TRBJ2-3 and V is TRBV5-4; 7 positions agree with TRBD2. Looked up from germline, CDR1 is SGHNT and CDR2 is YYREEE (reference sequence). The CDR3 has 16 amino acids. Trimming at V came to 5 bases and at J to 0 bases, leaving 9 bases not matched to a gene. The CDR3 loop reads CASRPTSAHSTDTQYF. CDR3 nucleotides: TGTGCCAGCAGACCCACTAGCGCCCACAGCACAGATACGCAGTATTTT.

The chain recombines TRBV29-1 with TRBJ2-7, with a weak D call TRBD2 (5 bases). With 6 bases removed from V and 3 bases from J, the gap between germline ends came to 18 bases. The CDR3 contains 14 residues. Germline loops: CDR1 SQVTM, CDR2 ANQGSEA. DNA for the CDR3: TGCAGCGTCCTCCAGAGGGTAAGGAGCTACGAGCAGTACTTC. Protein sequence: CSVLQRVRSYEQYF.

CDR3 DNA: TGCAGCGTTGAGGTCTCAGGGGTCGGTACTGAAGCTTTCTTT. Protein product: CSVEVSGVGTEAFF. The gene calls are TRBV29-1 and TRBJ1-1; possibly TRBD1 for D (6 bases). CDR1 is SQVTM and CDR2 is ANQGSEA in the germline V gene. This CDR3 is built from 14 residues. V gave up 3 bases and J gave up 5 bases, with 16 bases separating them.

This clone was counted between two and nine times. This chain connects TRBV30 to TRBJ1-3, with D possibly being TRBD1 (5 bases). V lost 5 bases and J lost 3, with 14 bases in between. CDR1 is GTSNPN, CDR2 SVGIG, per germline (reference sequence). CDR3 length: 14 amino acids. The chain's CDR3 is CAWEAGTHGNTIYF. CDR3 nucleotide sequence: TGTGCCTGGGAAGCCGGGACTCATGGAAACACCATATATTTT.